These 26 T cell receptor beta chains share one sample of origin, sequenced in a study of beta chain features in type 1 diabetes. Since all of the isolated RNA was reverse transcribed, expressed TCRB transcripts were what got sequenced. Generated by immunoSEQ multiplex PCR, the TCRdb table keeps only in-frame clones and is missing some. The data show 400,000 to 550,000 clones, about an eighth seen once. The sequencing input was naive CD4+ T cells from blood. The receptors were sampled from a woman in her late teens or twenties in good health.

This clone was recorded a few times. The gene calls are TRBV12-5 and TRBJ2-5; D not resolved. CDR1 is LGHNT and CDR2 is FRNRAP in the germline V gene. V lost 0 bases to trimming and J lost 5 bases, with 4 bases between them. The CDR3 runs to 12 residues. CDR3 in amino acids: CASGLVLETQYF. DNA for the CDR3: TGTGCTAGTGGTTTGGTACTGGAGACCCAGTACTTC.

This clone occurred a few times. The chain carries TRBV28 and TRBJ1-2; tentative D call: TRBD1 (5 bases). V was trimmed by 5 bases and J by 8 bases, leaving 15 bases between them. The CDR3 spans 13 residues. Germline-derived CDR1 and CDR2 are MDHEN and SYDVKM. Here the CDR3 reads CASSPGHSSGYTF. DNA for the CDR3: TGTGCCAGCAGTCCCGGACACAGTTCAGGCTACACCTTC.

V gene TRBV7-9 combines with J gene TRBJ2-5; D unclear. The CDR3 has 13 residues. Germline V gene sequence: CDR1 SEHNR, CDR2 FQNEAQ (reference sequence). V gave up 1 base and J gave up 7 bases, with 10 bases separating them. CDR3 sequence reads: CASSLGSAGTQYF. The CDR3 DNA reads as TGTGCCAGCAGCTTAGGAAGCGCCGGGACCCAGTACTTC.

In nucleotides, the CDR3 is TGTGCCAGCAGTGTAACCGGGACAGGGAACTACAATGAGCAGTTCTTC. Encoded protein: CASSVTGTGNYNEQFF. The V call is TRBV6-1, the J call TRBJ2-1, with 9 bases lining up with TRBD1. CDR1 and CDR2 from the germline V gene are MNHNS and SASEGT. The CDR3 length is 16 residues. The V segment lost 4 bases and the J segment 3 bases; nucleotides outside the gene matches: 7.

This clone was seen only a few times. This chain connects TRBV29-1 to TRBJ1-2; 8 bases align to TRBD1. The ends lost 4 bases at V and 4 bases at J; junction bases unmatched: 5. Germline V CDR1 and CDR2: SQVTM, ANQGSEA. The CDR3 is made up of 13 amino acids. The CDR3 loop is CSVAVQGGYGYTF. CDR3 nucleotide sequence: TGCAGCGTTGCGGTACAGGGGGGCTATGGCTACACCTTC.

This clone was recorded a few times. The genes are TRBV28 and TRBJ2-3; the D gene is possibly TRBD2 (7 bases). The CDR3 has 14 residues. V lost 7 bases and J 3 bases, leaving 14 bases between the germline ends. Germline assignment: CDR1 MDHEN and CDR2 SYDVKM. The CDR3 DNA reads as TGTGCCAGCATCTCCGGGGGGCCTACAGATACGCAGTATTTT. It translates to CASISGGPTDTQYF.

This clone was seen a few times. The rearrangement links TRBV30 to TRBJ2-2; D is possibly TRBD1 or TRBD2 (5 bases each). There are 13 residues in the CDR3. The germline CDR1 and CDR2 sequences are GTSNPN and SVGIG (reference sequence). The V end was cut by 2 bases, the J end by 8 bases, with 12 bases between. CDR3 nucleotide sequence: TGTGCCTGGAGTCGTTGGGGGAAGGGGGAGCTGTTTTTT. Protein sequence: CAWSRWGKGELFF.

This clone was counted only a few times. The CDR3 here is CASSPMSEYTGANVLTF. Here the CDR3 DNA reads TGTGCCAGCTCACCGATGTCAGAGTATACTGGGGCCAACGTCCTGACTTTC. The chain combines TRBV18 with TRBJ2-6, with unresolved D. Per germline, CDR1 KGHSH and CDR2 LQKENI. The CDR3 is made up of 17 amino acids. Trimming took off 3 bases at V and 2 bases at J, with 14 bases between the two ends.

This clone was observed a handful of times. The sample carries other DNA sequences with the same CDR3. The V and J genes are TRBV18 and TRBJ2-3; D unresolved. The CDR3 consists of 14 residues. Germline lookup yields CDR1 KGHSH and CDR2 LQKENI. The V end was cut by 2 bases, the J end by 0 bases, with 6 bases between. CDR3 nucleotides: TGTGCCAGCTCACCAGCTCCTAGCACAGATACGCAGTATTTT. Translated, it gives CASSPAPSTDTQYF.

This clone was observed a few times. The chain carries TRBV5-1 and TRBJ2-3, with D unresolved. CDR1 and CDR2 (germline): SGHRS, YFSETQ. Trimming cost V 4 bases and J 6 bases, with 15 bases left between them. This CDR3 is built from 14 residues. The CDR3 region has the DNA TGCGCCAGCAGCCCCGAACCCTCACCGGATACGCAGTATTTT. Translated, it gives CASSPEPSPDTQYF.

This rearrangement joins TRBV12-5 to TRBJ2-7; D possibly corresponds to TRBD1 (5 bases). This CDR3 has 16 residues. V shed 5 bases and J shed 4 bases, with 21 bases lying between them. In germline, CDR1 is LGHNT, CDR2 FRNRAP. CDR3 sequence: CASGPRFVGAIYEQYF. The CDR3, as DNA: TGTGCTAGTGGTCCCCGTTTCGTAGGGGCCATTTACGAGCAGTACTTC.

The chain has TRBV2 and TRBJ2-1; D call uncertain. Trimming took 7 bases from V and 4 from J, leaving 5 bases between them. Germline values: CDR1 SNHLY, CDR2 FYNNEI. There are 11 residues in the CDR3. CDR3 in amino acids: CASMWYNEQFF. In DNA form, the CDR3 reads TGTGCCAGCATGTGGTACAATGAGCAGTTCTTC.

In regard to this clone: This CDR3 is also generated by other DNA sequences in the sample. The gene calls are TRBV18 and TRBJ2-3; D remains unclear. Germline V lookup: CDR1 KGHSH, CDR2 LQKENI. V lost 3 bases and J lost 5, with 6 bases in between. CDR3 length: 12 residues. The CDR3 nucleotides are TGTGCCAGCTCACCGACTGAAGATACGCAGTATTTT. Translated, it gives CASSPTEDTQYF.

This clone was recorded only once. J is TRBJ1-1 and V is TRBV6-1; perhaps TRBD1 as D (5 bases). Trimming pared 5 bases from V and 0 bases from J, leaving 7 bases between. This CDR3 is 13 amino acids long. Looked up from germline, CDR1 is MNHNS and CDR2 is SASEGT. CDR3 sequence (DNA): TGTGCCAGCAGTCGGGGCTTGAACACTGAAGCTTTCTTT. Protein product: CASSRGLNTEAFF.

The table lists this clone with a few counts. This chain connects TRBV4-3 to TRBJ1-1; tentatively, D is TRBD1 (6 bases). V lost 4 bases and J 0 bases, leaving 12 bases between the germline ends. Germline V gene lookup returns CDR1 LGHNA and CDR2 YSLEER. The CDR3 spans 15 residues. CDR3 in amino acids: CASSRKTGMNTEAFF. CDR3 bases: TGCGCCAGCAGCCGCAAGACAGGAATGAACACTGAAGCTTTCTTT.

This clone has more than one count but fewer than ten. This chain uses TRBV7-3 with TRBJ2-3; 7 nucleotides match TRBD2. Germline V gene sequence: CDR1 SGHTA, CDR2 FQGTGA. The CDR3 runs to 13 residues. V shed 5 bases, J shed 4 bases, and the junction held 3 bases outside the gene matches. CDR3 sequence reads: CASSRGLADTQYF. DNA of the CDR3: TGTGCCAGCAGCCGAGGACTAGCAGATACGCAGTATTTT.

The chain recombines TRBV18 with TRBJ1-1; D possibly corresponds to TRBD1 (5 bases). Germline CDR1 reads KGHSH; CDR2 reads LQKENI. This CDR3 region has 15 residues. Trimming stripped 4 bases from V and 0 bases from J, with 12 bases between. This CDR3 is CASSRDGHMNTEAFF. The DNA for the CDR3 is TGTGCCAGCTCACGGGACGGGCACATGAACACTGAAGCTTTCTTT.

V gene TRBV5-1 combines with J gene TRBJ2-5; 7 nucleotides match TRBD1. Unmatched junction bases numbered 13, after V lost 0 bases and J lost 2 bases. This CDR3 contains 18 residues. In germline, CDR1 is SGHRS, CDR2 YFSETQ. The CDR3 bases are TGCGCCAGCAGCTTGGCAAGGGACAGCCGGAGTCGGCAAGAGACCCAGTACTTC. Its translation is CASSLARDSRSRQETQYF. Looking up the rest from reference TRBV5-1 and TRBJ2-5 gives the full variable domain: KAGVTQTPRYLIKTRGQQVTLSCSPISGHRSVSWYQQTPGQGLQFLFEYFSETQRNKGNFPGRFSGRQFSNSRSEMNVSTLELGDSALYLCASSLARDSRSRQETQYFGPGTRLLVL.

The V call is TRBV6-5, the J call TRBJ2-5; D not resolved. V was clipped by 6 bases and J by 5 bases, with 19 bases between them. The CDR3 is 15 residues long. CDR1 is MNHEY, CDR2 SVGAGI, per germline. The CDR3 nucleotides are TGTGCCAGCAGCCCATCCTTTGAGGCGGTGGAGACCCAGTACTTC. It specifies CASSPSFEAVETQYF.

The J gene is TRBJ1-2, the V gene TRBV2; a possible D gene is TRBD1 (6 bases). The CDR3 sequence is 12 residues long. Between the trimmed V and J ends, which lost 5 bases and 13 bases, there was a span of 17 bases. The germline gives CDR1 SNHLY, CDR2 FYNNEI. The DNA for the CDR3 is TGTGCCAGCAGTCGACAGGCCCAGAGGTGCACCTTC. Amino acids: CASSRQAQRCTF.

This clone was seen a handful of times. This chain connects TRBV5-1 to TRBJ1-1, with D uncertain. Trimming took off 1 base at V and 1 base at J, with 8 bases between the two ends. This CDR3 is built from 14 residues. Germline CDR1 and CDR2: SGHRS and YFSETQ. Here the CDR3 DNA reads TGCGCCAGCAGCTTGTTGTCCTCGAACACTGAAGCTTTCTTT. This encodes CASSLLSSNTEAFF.

J is TRBJ2-1 and V is TRBV5-1; D unresolved. The CDR3 is 14 residues long. CDR1 and CDR2 from the germline V gene are SGHRS and YFSETQ. Trimming removed 4 bases at V and 6 bases at J, with 14 bases between. The CDR3 DNA is TGCGCCAGCAGCGCCCGTGAGGCGGCCAATGAGCAGTTCTTC. It is translated as CASSAREAANEQFF.

This clone has only a few counts. V gene TRBV2 combines with J gene TRBJ1-1, with 8 nucleotides matching TRBD1. From germline, CDR1 is SNHLY and CDR2 FYNNEI. V was clipped by 6 bases and J by 7 bases; unmatched bases: 7. The CDR3 is 13 residues long. In nucleotides, the CDR3 is TGTGCCAGCAGAGGACAGGGTTATGGTGAAGCTTTCTTT. It yields the protein CASRGQGYGEAFF.

This chain connects TRBV4-2 to TRBJ1-3, with D unresolved. Trimming cost V 1 base and J 0 bases, with 10 bases left between them. This CDR3 has 16 amino acids. The germline V gene has CDR1 LGHNA and CDR2 YNFKEQ. CDR3 residues: CASSQARQNSGNTIYF. DNA for the CDR3: TGTGCCAGCAGCCAAGCGCGTCAGAACTCTGGAAACACCATATATTTT.

This clone was detected a few times. The V and J genes are TRBV9 and TRBJ2-3; 13 positions agree with TRBD2. V dropped 2 bases and J dropped 4; count of bases not matched to a gene: 4. The CDR3 runs to 16 residues. Looked up from germline, CDR1 is SGDLS and CDR2 is YYNGEE. The DNA for the CDR3 is TGTGCCAGCAGCGTGGGACTAGCGGGGACGGCAGATACGCAGTATTTT. Translation: CASSVGLAGTADTQYF.

A few counts support this clone. The V and J genes are TRBV29-1 and TRBJ1-6; D might be TRBD1 (5 bases). Deletions cut 7 bases from V and 4 bases from J, with 23 bases between. There are 17 residues in the CDR3. The germline CDR1 and CDR2 sequences are SQVTM and ANQGSEA. This CDR3 reads CSARRGGSLAYNSPLHF. The CDR3 nucleotides read TGCAGCGCTCGGAGGGGCGGGAGTCTTGCGTATAATTCACCCCTCCACTTT.